The clone carrying this T cell receptor (beta chain) occurred many times. MiXCR, applied by TCRdb to the RT-PCR reads, yields one record per CDR3 protein. The sample lists almost 700,000 distinct CDR3 sequences, around 14% occurring once. V shed 1 base and J shed 5 bases, with 11 bases lying between them. CDR1 is SGHTA, CDR2 FQGNSA, per germline. CDR3 length: 15 residues. This TCR was sampled from a female donor in good health, serving as a healthy control. Sample: memory CD4+ T cells from blood. The chain recombines TRBV7-2 with TRBJ2-2; possibly TRBD2 for D (6 bases). Here the CDR3 DNA reads TGTGCCAGCAGCTTAGATGCCGGGAGAACCGGGGAGCTGTTTTTT. Its translation: CASSLDAGRTGELFF.